One T cell receptor beta chain is described in this entry. Authors' processing steps: Amplification of reference gene primers was used by the study to estimate nucleated cell counts. The method was immunoSEQ multiplex PCR; TCRdb's version includes in-frame clones alone and lacks a portion of them. For V, J and clone size, that table is used; D and trimming come from the DNA. The profile shows under 200,000 clones, approximately 81% of them singletons. From germline, CDR1 is LNHNV and CDR2 YYDKDF (reference sequence). The CDR3 spans 15 residues. V dropped 7 bases and J dropped 0 bases, with 12 bases sitting between them. This sample is part of a study of blood T cell repertoires in COVID-19. Study-wide context: The analysed material was cDNA or gDNA that came from T cells, B-cell-depleted T cells, or PBMCs.

The rearrangement joins TRBV15 to TRBJ1-4; tentatively, D is TRBD1 (5 bases). The TCR sequence derives from an elderly woman with acute or convalescent COVID-19. The specimen sequenced was peripheral blood. CDR3 loop: CATTKGTATNEKLFF. The DNA for the CDR3 is TGTGCCACCACGAAGGGGACTGCAACTAATGAAAAACTGTTTTTT.